This TCR beta chain was captured in a study of cytomegalovirus exposure and HLA in healthy donors. Points from the study as a whole: Most TCRs appeared rarely, but some public TCRs recurred in many donors. There were 150 to 200 TCR beta chains listed as cytomegalovirus-associated. Clonal expansion, a later analysis showed, was greater in HLA-associated TCR beta chains than in equally common others.

To note about this clone: What it binds is unknown.

PCR primers comprised 60 Vbeta and 13 Jbeta primers. The data were produced by immunoSEQ multiplex PCR, yet TCRdb's version contains in-frame clones alone and is incomplete. The table shows around 130,000 clones, with roughly 84% occurring only once. V was pared by 3 bases and J by 10 bases, with 6 bases of the junction left unmatched. The germline V gene encodes CDR1 SNHLY and CDR2 FYNNEI. The CDR3 length is 13 residues. The V gene is TRBV2, the J gene TRBJ2-1; 7 nucleotides agree with TRBD1. This sequence was found in a woman between 18 and 29 years old in good health and CMV-seropositive. Source material: PBMCs. CDR3 DNA: TGTGCCAGCAGTGAGGCGGTCAGGGGGGAGCAGTTCTTC. This codes for CASSEAVRGEQFF.